One and the same sample provided the 29 T cell receptor beta chains below, sequenced in a study of OX40 agonist ivuxolimab in advanced cancers. Using immunoSEQ multiplex PCR, the repertoire was profiled, and TCRdb retains in-frame clones only, with some absent. This repertoire shows fewer than 65,000 clones, around nine tenths found once; its top ten account for around 1.5%. Material: CD4+ or CD8+ T cells sorted from blood, obtained in a trial of the OX40 agonist ivuxolimab. Receptors originate from an adult with an advanced solid tumor such as melanoma, head and neck, liver or kidney cancer.

The gene calls are TRBV18 and TRBJ2-7; weak D call: TRBD2 (6 bases). The CDR3 consists of 13 residues. Germline CDR1 reads KGHSH; CDR2 reads LQKENI. With 6 bases removed from V and 6 bases from J, the gap between germline ends came to 15 bases. CDR3 bases: TGTGCCAGCTCCCCCGGGGCGGGGAGCGAGCAGTACTTC. Its translation is CASSPGAGSEQYF.

V and J are TRBV18 and TRBJ2-3; D ambiguous. The CDR3 consists of 16 residues. CDR1 and CDR2 (germline): KGHSH, LQKENI. V gave up 2 bases and J gave up 0 bases, with 12 bases separating them. The CDR3 here is CASSPSIVGSTDTQYF. In DNA, the CDR3 is TGTGCCAGCTCACCAAGTATAGTGGGGAGCACAGATACGCAGTATTTT.

The rearrangement joins TRBV30 to TRBJ1-1, with D unresolved. CDR3 size: 11 residues. The ends were cut back, 1 base at V and 4 bases at J, with 4 bases in the middle. Germline V lookup: CDR1 GTSNPN, CDR2 SVGIG (reference sequence). CDR3 DNA sequence: TGTGCCTGGAGTGGGACCACTGAAGCTTTCTTT. It specifies CAWSGTTEAFF.

The table lists this clone with a count of one. The chain is built from TRBV4-2 and TRBJ2-7, with TRBD1 matching over 9 bases. In germline, CDR1 is LGHNA, CDR2 YNFKEQ. The CDR3 loop spans 14 amino acids. The V segment lost 2 bases and the J segment 2 bases; nucleotides outside the gene matches: 1. The CDR3 reads CASSQRDRAYEQYF. The CDR3 nucleotides are TGTGCCAGCAGCCAACGGGACAGGGCCTACGAGCAGTACTTC.

The chain couples TRBV18 to TRBJ2-7; D not certain. The CDR3 length is 15 residues. V was cut by 6 bases and J by 0 bases, with 15 bases left in between. CDR1 and CDR2 (germline): KGHSH, LQKENI. The CDR3 region is CASSPDGRSSYEQYF. The DNA of the CDR3 is TGTGCCAGCTCTCCGGATGGGCGCTCCTCCTACGAGCAGTACTTC.

The V gene is TRBV7-9, the J gene TRBJ2-1; possibly TRBD2 for D (5 bases). This CDR3 region has 12 residues. With 5 bases removed from V and 6 bases from J, the gap between germline ends came to 8 bases. Germline CDR1 and CDR2: SEHNR and FQNEAQ (reference sequence). For the CDR3, the DNA is TGTGCCAGCAGCCCCACTAGCAATGAGCAGTTCTTC. It encodes CASSPTSNEQFF.

This clone was seen only a few times. The chain couples TRBV15 to TRBJ2-7; TRBD1 agrees at 8 bases. The CDR3 loop spans 13 amino acids. Losses at the gene ends were 9 bases for V and 5 bases for J; bases not matched to a gene: 9. In germline, CDR1 is LNHNV, CDR2 YYDKDF (reference sequence). The CDR3 DNA reads TGTGCCACAGTTGGACAGGGAGGAAACGAGCAGTACTTC. Protein: CATVGQGGNEQYF. The variable domain in full, completed from reference TRBV15 and TRBJ2-7, reads DAMVIQNPRYQVTQFGKPVTLSCSQTLNHNVMYWYQQKSSQAPKLLFHYYDKDFNNEADTPDNFQSRRPNTSFCFLDIRSPGLGDTAMYLCATVGQGGNEQYFGPGTRLTVT.

J is TRBJ2-3 and V is TRBV6-5; D unresolved. The V end was cut by 6 bases, the J end by 0 bases, with 7 bases between. This CDR3 has 13 amino acids. The germline V gene encodes CDR1 MNHEY and CDR2 SVGAGI. CDR3 in amino acids: CASRIDSTDTQYF. CDR3 bases: TGTGCCAGCAGAATTGACAGCACAGATACGCAGTATTTT.

V gene TRBV15 combines with J gene TRBJ1-3; D gene uncertain. CDR3 size: 13 residues. The V end was cut by 0 bases, the J end by 3 bases, with 3 bases between. Per the germline V gene, CDR1 is LNHNV and CDR2 is YYDKDF (reference sequence). The CDR3 spells CATSRENGNTIYF. CDR3 DNA: TGTGCCACCAGCAGAGAAAATGGAAACACCATATATTTT.

The chain has TRBV7-8 and TRBJ2-7; D is possibly TRBD1 or TRBD2 (6 bases each). The germline V and J ends were trimmed by 1 base and 9 bases, with 19 bases remaining between them. The CDR3 sequence is 15 residues long. Looked up from germline, CDR1 is SGHVS and CDR2 is FQNEAQ. The CDR3 sequence is CASSLGTTGSAWQYF. CDR3 bases: TGTGCCAGCAGCTTAGGGACTACAGGGTCGGCGTGGCAGTACTTC.

V and J are TRBV28 and TRBJ1-2; no clear D gene. Trimming stripped 4 bases from V and 4 bases from J, with 10 bases between. The CDR3 runs 13 residues. CDR1 is MDHEN and CDR2 is SYDVKM in the germline V gene. CDR3 region: CASSSHAPYGYTF. CDR3 in DNA: TGTGCCAGCAGTTCCCACGCCCCCTATGGCTACACCTTC.

This clone was counted only a few times. V is TRBV5-1 and J is TRBJ1-2; the D is unclear. There are 15 residues in the CDR3. The V end lost 5 bases, the J end lost 0 bases, and 14 bases lay between the germline ends. Germline lookup yields CDR1 SGHRS and CDR2 YFSETQ. In DNA, the CDR3 is TGCGCCAGCAGAGTTTTTGGCAGCTCTAACTATGGCTACACCTTC. This gives the protein CASRVFGSSNYGYTF.

The CDR3: CASSEESGTTEAFF. The CDR3 bases are TGTGCCAGCAGTGAAGAATCAGGAACGACTGAAGCTTTCTTT. The chain combines TRBV6-1 with TRBJ1-1, with D hard to call. The CDR3 runs to 14 residues. Germline loops: CDR1 MNHNS, CDR2 SASEGT. V shed 1 base and J shed 5 bases, with 11 bases lying between them.

This sequence joins TRBV5-4 and TRBJ2-2, with D perhaps TRBD1 (5 bases). The CDR3 length is 16 residues. Trimming shortened V by 0 bases and J by 8 bases, and 17 bases separated the two germline ends. Germline loops: CDR1 SGHNT, CDR2 YYREEE (reference sequence). This chain's CDR3 is CASSLEGVRSGGELFF. The CDR3 nucleotides read TGTGCCAGCAGCTTGGAAGGGGTCAGATCCGGAGGGGAGCTGTTTTTT.

The chain couples TRBV28 to TRBJ2-7; D is perhaps TRBD1 (5 bases). The CDR3 extends over 14 amino acids. The ends were cut back, 5 bases at V and 7 bases at J, with 18 bases in the middle. The germline CDR1 and CDR2 sequences are MDHEN and SYDVKM. The CDR3 is CASSPLDISLEQYF. CDR3 bases: TGTGCCAGCAGTCCCCTGGACATATCCTTGGAGCAGTACTTC.

Concerning this clone itself: The sample has other DNA sequences that encode this CDR3 too. The rearrangement links TRBV2 to TRBJ1-2; 9 nucleotides agree with TRBD1. V trimming: 6 bases; J trimming: 7 bases; junction bases outside the gene matches: 12. From germline, CDR1 is SNHLY and CDR2 FYNNEI. CDR3 length: 15 amino acids. The CDR3 nucleotides read TGTGCCAGCAGCGGCAGGGGACAGGGAGGATCTGGCTACACCTTC. This sequence encodes CASSGRGQGGSGYTF. The variable domain in full, completed from reference TRBV2 and TRBJ1-2, reads EPEVTQTPSHQVTQMGQEVILRCVPISNHLYFYWYRQILGQKVEFLVSFYNNEISEKSEIFDDQFSVERPDGSNFTLKIRSTKLEDSAMYFCASSGRGQGGSGYTFGSGTRLTVV.

The chain employs TRBV7-8 and TRBJ1-6; perhaps TRBD1 as D (5 bases). The CDR3 is made up of 14 amino acids. Deletions cut 5 bases from V and 10 bases from J, with 15 bases between. Looked up from germline, CDR1 is SGHVS and CDR2 is FQNEAQ. CDR3 region: CASSQGRDRSPLHF. CDR3 DNA: TGTGCCAGCAGCCAGGGTAGGGATCGATCACCCCTCCACTTT. The whole variable domain, filled in from reference TRBV7-8 and TRBJ1-6, reads GAGVSQSPRYKVAKRGQDVALRCDPISGHVSLFWYQQALGQGPEFLTYFQNEAQLDKSGLPSDRFFAERPEGSVSTLKIQRTQQEDSAVYLCASSQGRDRSPLHFGNGTRLTVT.

The chain recombines TRBV28 with TRBJ2-7, with D unclear. CDR3 length: 12 residues. Deletions cut 1 base from V and 4 bases from J, with 5 bases between. Germline V lookup: CDR1 MDHEN, CDR2 SYDVKM. The CDR3 DNA follows: TGTGCCAGCAGTTTATTGGGTTACGAGCAGTACTTC. It codes for CASSLLGYEQYF.

The V call is TRBV25-1, the J call TRBJ1-1; 7 bases are shared with TRBD1. Germline V gene sequence: CDR1 MGHDK, CDR2 SYGVNS. V was clipped by 2 bases and J by 1 base; unmatched bases: 1. This CDR3 region has 14 residues. The CDR3 nucleotides read TGTGCCAGCAGTGAAGACAGGGCGAACACTGAAGCTTTCTTT. This translates into CASSEDRANTEAFF.

V usage is TRBV5-8 and J usage is TRBJ2-3; 9 nucleotides agree with TRBD1. Trimming at V came to 4 bases and at J to 4 bases, leaving 4 bases not matched to a gene. There are 14 residues in the CDR3. Germline V gene data show CDR1 as SGHTS and CDR2 as YDEGEE. The CDR3 nucleotides read TGTGCCAGCAGCCGTGGACAGGGGCCAGATACGCAGTATTTT. This encodes CASSRGQGPDTQYF.

The V and J genes are TRBV5-1 and TRBJ2-5; D unclear. Trimming cost V 0 bases and J 5 bases, with 14 bases left between them. CDR3 length: 15 amino acids. CDR1 is SGHRS, CDR2 YFSETQ, per germline. The CDR3 DNA reads TGCGCCAGCAGCTTGGCGAGCAGGTCGTCGGAGACCCAGTACTTC. This codes for CASSLASRSSETQYF.

The chain combines TRBV6-5 with TRBJ2-7, with D unresolved. The germline V and J ends were trimmed by 4 bases and 3 bases, with 13 bases remaining between them. This CDR3 is built from 14 residues. Germline lookup yields CDR1 MNHEY and CDR2 SVGAGI. CDR3 bases: TGTGCCAGCAGTTCACCAAGCACCCGCTACGAGCAGTACTTC. Residues: CASSSPSTRYEQYF.

The gene calls are TRBV9 and TRBJ1-4; D is undetermined. Germline V gene lookup returns CDR1 SGDLS and CDR2 YYNGEE. Trimming cost V 2 bases and J 0 bases, with 5 bases left between them. The CDR3 is 14 amino acids. The CDR3 protein is CASSVTATNEKLFF. As DNA, the CDR3 is TGTGCCAGCAGCGTCACAGCAACTAATGAAAAACTGTTTTTT.

J is TRBJ1-2 and V is TRBV5-6; TRBD1 agrees at 7 bases. This CDR3 comprises 13 residues. Germline assignment: CDR1 SGHDT and CDR2 YYEEEE. V lost 5 bases and J lost 1; bases outside the gene matches: 2. In DNA, the CDR3 is TGTGCCAGCAGACGGGACAGTAACTATGGCTACACCTTC. Protein product: CASRRDSNYGYTF.

DNA of the CDR3: TGTGCCAGCAGTCGCCGACTAGCGGGGTACCAAGAGACCCAGTACTTC. This codes for CASSRRLAGYQETQYF. The chain joins TRBV28 to TRBJ2-5; 11 positions match TRBD2. V dropped 5 bases and J dropped 0; count of bases not matched to a gene: 5. The length of the CDR3 is 16 residues. Germline V gene lookup returns CDR1 MDHEN and CDR2 SYDVKM.

The V and J genes are TRBV6-4 and TRBJ2-1; 10 positions match TRBD2. Germline assignment: CDR1 MRHNA and CDR2 SNTAGT. The CDR3 has 17 residues. The V and J ends lost 4 bases and 3 bases, in that order; junction bases with no gene match: 9. Written as DNA, the CDR3 is TGTGCCAGCAGTGCCCAGACTAGCGGGTCATACTACAATGAGCAGTTCTTC. Translating it yields CASSAQTSGSYYNEQFF.

The chain links TRBV30 to TRBJ2-3; 7 bases fit TRBD2. The CDR3 spans 15 residues. The V gene end was trimmed by 5 bases and the J gene end by 3 bases; junction bases not matched to a gene: 11. Germline V gives CDR1 GTSNPN, CDR2 SVGIG (reference sequence). The CDR3: CAWGAGTIQTDTQYF. CDR3 DNA: TGTGCCTGGGGGGCCGGGACTATCCAGACAGATACGCAGTATTTT.

The chain couples TRBV19 to TRBJ2-1, with 7 bases identical to TRBD1. Germline loops: CDR1 LNHDA, CDR2 SQIVND (reference sequence). V lost 6 bases to trimming and J lost 5 bases; unmatched junction nucleotides: 4. The CDR3 contains 13 residues. The CDR3 sequence is CASRQGVHNEQFF. CDR3 nucleotide sequence: TGTGCCAGTAGGCAGGGGGTCCACAATGAGCAGTTCTTC.

This chain uses TRBV30 with TRBJ2-2, with 7 bases lining up with TRBD1. The CDR3 has 15 residues. Germline values: CDR1 GTSNPN, CDR2 SVGIG (reference sequence). The J segment lost 1 base and the V segment lost 2 bases, leaving 4 bases of the junction unmatched. The CDR3 is CAWSYRDRNTGELFF. In DNA, the CDR3 is TGTGCCTGGAGTTACCGGGACAGGAACACCGGGGAGCTGTTTTTT.